This entry concerns a single T cell receptor (beta chain). Its antigen is as yet unknown. The PCR ran on 60 Vbeta and 13 Jbeta primers. Assay used: immunoSEQ multiplex PCR; TCRdb lists only in-frame clones, some missing. Here the sample spans fewer than 200,000 clones, roughly 80% being singletons. CDR1 is SGHRS, CDR2 YFSETQ, per germline. The V and J ends lost 5 bases and 2 bases respectively, with 18 bases between them. This CDR3 has 16 amino acids. These data originate in a study of cytomegalovirus exposure and HLA in healthy donors. General study results and limits: Most TCRs appeared rarely, but some public TCRs recurred in many donors. Later work found most CMV-associated TCR beta chains apparently HLA-restricted.

The V call is TRBV5-1, the J call TRBJ2-3; the D gene is possibly TRBD1 (6 bases). This clonotype originated in a woman younger than 30 in good health and CMV-seronegative. The sample taken for sequencing was PBMCs. The chain's CDR3 is CASRNRGYQYTDTQYF. Here the CDR3 DNA reads TGCGCCAGCAGGAATAGGGGGTACCAATACACAGATACGCAGTATTTT.